Sequencing of this T cell receptor (beta chain) was carried out in a study of blood T cell repertoires in COVID-19. Study details: Sources were T cells, B-cell-depleted T cells, or PBMCs; the material itself was cDNA or gDNA.

The CDR3 totals 13 residues. The V and J ends lost 2 bases and 10 bases, in that order; junction bases with no gene match: 4. The V gene's germline CDR1 is SGHNT and CDR2 YYREEE (reference sequence). All enrollees were roughly 18 to 95 years old and from 24 US areas. Participants' reported clinical history set cohort assignment. Per the original methods: Nucleated cell number was recorded as an estimate derived from reference gene primer amplification. Generated by immunoSEQ multiplex PCR, the TCRdb table keeps only in-frame clones and is missing some. V, J and clone size are those of that table, while D and trimming were read from the DNA. The sample holds about 160,000 clones, approximately 86% seen once.

The J gene is TRBJ1-4, the V gene TRBV5-4; 8 bases match TRBD1. The sequence was collected from a man in his 60s who had recovered from COVID-19. The sample taken for sequencing was PBMCs or T cells enriched from blood (not recorded which). For the CDR3, the DNA is TGTGCCAGCAGCTTCCCCGACAGGGGAAAACTGTTTTTT. This sequence encodes CASSFPDRGKLFF.